These T cell receptor beta chains were read from a single sample in a study of T cells in narcolepsy. Only in-frame clones appear in the TCRdb table, and some are missing; sequencing was by immunoSEQ multiplex PCR. The table records 20,000 to 30,000 clones, 55% to 80% of them present only once. Source material: memory (CD45RA-) CD4+ T cells from blood. The source is a human donor in good health. Both conserved end residues are part of each CDR3. A D gene is named only where the DNA matches it firmly. Size tells how often a clone was seen (once, few, many) or the class of an expanded clone, and some rows leave it out.

D gene	clone size	V gene	J gene	CDR3 DNA	CDR3 protein
NA	NA	TRBV6-5	TRBJ1-6	TGTGCCAGCGGGATGGGCGACGGAAATTCACCCCTCCACTTT	CASGMGDGNSPLHF
TRBD1	NA	TRBV7-2	TRBJ1-1	TGTGCCAGCAGCCTTCGACAGGGTAGGGGGAACACTGAAGCTTTCTTT	CASSLRQGRGNTEAFF
TRBD1	NA	TRBV30	TRBJ1-4	TGTGCCTGGAGTGCAGACGACAGGGCAAAACTGTTTTTT	CAWSADDRAKLFF
TRBD1	once	TRBV4-2	TRBJ2-7	TGTGCCAGCAGCCCCCAGGGGGTCTCCTACGAGCAGTACTTC	CASSPQGVSYEQYF
TRBD1	NA	TRBV19	TRBJ1-2	TGTGCCAGTAGTCGCGGGACAGATACCGAACTGCCTTATGGCTACACCTTC	CASSRGTDTELPYGYTF
TRBD1	NA	TRBV5-4	TRBJ2-2	TGTGCCAGCAGCCCAGGGAGCGCCCGGACAGGGGTAACCGGGGAGCTGTTTTTT	CASSPGSARTGVTGELFF
NA	NA	TRBV30	TRBJ1-3	TGTGCCTGGAGTGTCGGACATGGAAACACCATATATTTT	CAWSVGHGNTIYF
TRBD2	NA	TRBV27	TRBJ2-4	TGTGCCTCCTCCTCGGGGGGGGCGGGGGAAAACATTCAGTACTTC	CASSSGGAGENIQYF
TRBD1	NA	TRBV6-1	TRBJ1-1	TGTGCCAGCCCTTCTCTGACAGGGTTGAACACTGAAGCTTTCTTT	CASPSLTGLNTEAFF
TRBD1	NA	TRBV27	TRBJ2-7	TGTGCCAGCAGTTCCCCCGCCGGGACAGGCGCGTACGAGCAGTACTTC	CASSSPAGTGAYEQYF
NA	medium-sized	TRBV6-1	TRBJ1-2	TGTGCCAGCAGTGAACTTCAGGGAGAGTCTGGCTACACCTTC	CASSELQGESGYTF
TRBD2	few	TRBV6-6	TRBJ2-1	TGTGCCAGCGATCAACTAGCGGGGGGACGCGATGAGCAGTTCTTC	CASDQLAGGRDEQFF
NA	once	TRBV6-5	TRBJ1-2	TGTGCCAGCAGACCGACGACAGGCCCCTTTCATGGCTACACCTTC	CASRPTTGPFHGYTF
NA	NA	TRBV11-2	TRBJ1-5	TGTGCCAGCAGCTTAGAGGGTGAGAGGGGAGGGCAGCATTTT	CASSLEGERGGQHF
NA	NA	TRBV6-5	TRBJ1-5	TGTGCCAGCAGTGTGGGGGGCGATCAGCCCCAGCATTTT	CASSVGGDQPQHF
NA	few	TRBV5-6	TRBJ2-2	TGTGCCAGCAGCTTCGTTGCACGACCCGGGGAGCTGTTTTTT	CASSFVARPGELFF
NA	few	TRBV5-6	TRBJ2-3	TGTGCCAGCAGCTTGGTAGGGCAGGGCGTCGCAGATACGCAGTATTTT	CASSLVGQGVADTQYF
NA	NA	TRBV5-1	TRBJ2-6	TGCGCCAGCAGCACGAATGGACAGTCTGGGGCCAACGTCCTGACTTTC	CASSTNGQSGANVLTF
NA	once	TRBV5-1	TRBJ2-5	TGCGCCAGCAGCTCCACCCCGGGCATCGAAGAGACCCAGTACTTC	CASSSTPGIEETQYF
NA	NA	TRBV6-5	TRBJ1-1	TGTGCCAGCAGTTACCGAGGGACCCTTGGAACTTTCTTT	CASSYRGTLGTFF
NA	NA	TRBV7-2	TRBJ2-2	TGTGCCAGCAGCTTAGACAGTCACGGGGAGCTGTTTTTT	CASSLDSHGELFF
NA	NA	TRBV5-6	TRBJ1-4	TGTGCCAGCAGCTTGGCGTATACGGGGCGTGGGAATGAAAAACTGTTTTTT	CASSLAYTGRGNEKLFF
NA	NA	TRBV28	TRBJ2-3	TGTGCCAGCGTACTAAGCGGAAGACTAACAGATACGCAGTATTTT	CASVLSGRLTDTQYF
NA	NA	TRBV6-6	TRBJ2-7	TGTGCCAGCAGGGGATCGGATTACGAGCAGTACTTC	CASRGSDYEQYF
NA	NA	TRBV7-3	TRBJ2-5	TGTGCCAGCAGCTTAGACAGCAGGGGAGAGACCCAGTACTTC	CASSLDSRGETQYF
TRBD2	NA	TRBV7-3	TRBJ2-2	TGTGCCAGCAGCCCCTTTGGGACTAGCCTGATAAACACCGGGGAGCTGTTTTTT	CASSPFGTSLINTGELFF
NA	NA	TRBV18	TRBJ1-2	TGTGCCAGCTCACGGGGGGCGTCTAACTATGGCTACACCTTC	CASSRGASNYGYTF
NA	NA	TRBV19	TRBJ2-1	TGTGCCAGTAGTATGGGCGACAGATACAATGAGCAGTTCTTC	CASSMGDRYNEQFF
NA	NA	TRBV4-3	TRBJ2-5	TGCGCCAGCAGCCAAGATTGGCGGGGGACCCAGTACTTC	CASSQDWRGTQYF